These 16 T cell receptor beta chains originate from one sample sequenced in a study of control samples from healthy donors and cancer patients. Method: immunoSEQ multiplex PCR; TCRdb's copy keeps in-frame clones and lacks some. The data hold fewer than 70,000 clones, with approximately 90% observed a single time. Sequencing was carried out using PBMCs. These receptors all stem from a man in his sixties with head and neck cancer.

J is TRBJ2-3 and V is TRBV9, with D unresolved. Germline loops: CDR1 SGDLS, CDR2 YYNGEE. V was cut by 0 bases and J by 9 bases, with 8 bases left in between. This CDR3 has 12 amino acids. This chain's CDR3 is CASSVVGRTQYF. CDR3 nucleotides: TGTGCCAGCAGCGTAGTCGGCAGAACGCAGTATTTT.

CDR3 nucleotides: TGTGCCAGCAGCTCCCTCCCCAAAGAGACCCAGTACTTC. Its protein product is CASSSLPKETQYF. The chain carries TRBV11-3 and TRBJ2-5; D remains ambiguous. The germline V and J ends were trimmed by 4 bases and 3 bases, with 9 bases remaining between them. The CDR3 covers 13 residues. Germline CDR1 and CDR2: SGHNT and YENEEA.

The table lists this clone with a few counts. This chain connects TRBV5-6 to TRBJ1-1; D is unresolved. The CDR3 length is 13 residues. Trimming removed 0 bases from V and 7 bases from J, with 10 bases in between. Germline CDR1 is SGHDT and CDR2 is YYEEEE. The CDR3 protein is CASSLVAEREAFF. CDR3 DNA sequence: TGTGCCAGCAGCTTGGTGGCAGAGCGTGAAGCTTTCTTT.

The V and J genes are TRBV10-2 and TRBJ2-3; 11 bases are shared with TRBD2. Trimming removed 7 bases from V and 2 bases from J; junction bases left unmatched: 11. CDR3 size: 17 residues. The germline CDR1 and CDR2 sequences are WSHSY and SAAADI. The chain's CDR3 is CASTDSGGAPNTDTQYF. In DNA form, the CDR3 reads TGCGCCAGCACCGATAGCGGGGGGGCCCCGAACACAGATACGCAGTATTTT.

CDR3 in amino acids: CASSPRSGQRGTDTQYF. In nucleotides, the CDR3 is TGTGCCAGCTCGCCTCGTAGTGGACAGCGGGGCACAGATACGCAGTATTTT. This chain uses TRBV18 with TRBJ2-3; perhaps D is TRBD1 or TRBD2 (6 bases each). This CDR3 has 17 residues. Trimming took 6 bases from V and 1 from J, leaving 20 bases between them. From germline, CDR1 is KGHSH and CDR2 LQKENI.

The V and J genes are TRBV10-3 and TRBJ1-2; a weak D match, TRBD1 (5 bases). CDR3 length: 12 residues. Germline V CDR1 and CDR2: ENHRY, SYGVKD. Trimming cost V 7 bases and J 2 bases, with 8 bases left between them. CDR3 nucleotides: TGTGCCATCAACCCAGGGAACTATGGCTACACCTTC. It translates to CAINPGNYGYTF.

This clone has a single count. The V gene is TRBV4-1, the J gene TRBJ1-5, with D maybe TRBD1 (6 bases). V lost 4 bases and J 4 bases, leaving 20 bases between the germline ends. This CDR3 spans 17 amino acids. The germline V gene has CDR1 MGHRA and CDR2 YSYEKL. CDR3 protein: CASSLQGGLIGNQPQHF. The DNA for the CDR3 is TGCGCCAGCAGCCTTCAAGGGGGGTTGATTGGTAATCAGCCCCAGCATTTT.

The genes are TRBV3-1 (or the pseudogene TRBV3-2) and TRBJ2-1, with 11 bases fitting TRBD2. The CDR3 has 15 residues. J lost 6 bases, V lost 3 bases, and 4 bases had no gene match. The V gene's germline CDR1 is LGHDT and CDR2 YNNKEL (reference sequence). The CDR3 sequence is CASSHSGRAVNEQFF. CDR3 sequence (DNA): TGTGCCAGCAGCCATAGCGGGAGGGCCGTCAATGAGCAGTTCTTC.

The genes are TRBV30 and TRBJ2-3, with unresolved D. The CDR3 totals 16 residues. The ends were cut back, 2 bases at V and 4 bases at J, with 19 bases in the middle. Germline lookup yields CDR1 GTSNPN and CDR2 SVGIG (reference sequence). The CDR3 sequence: CAWSLPGRPAADTQYF. The DNA for the CDR3 is TGTGCCTGGAGTTTACCAGGCAGGCCGGCGGCAGATACGCAGTATTTT.

The chain carries TRBV7-8 and TRBJ2-1; D is ambiguous. Trimming pared 5 bases from V and 0 bases from J, leaving 5 bases between. CDR3 length equals 13 residues. Germline CDR1 SGHVS, CDR2 FQNEAQ. The chain's CDR3 is CASSLSSYNEQFF. CDR3 nucleotide sequence: TGTGCCAGCAGCCTAAGCTCCTACAATGAGCAGTTCTTC.

This sequence joins TRBV11-2 and TRBJ1-6; D is perhaps TRBD1 (6 bases). Germline values: CDR1 SGHAT, CDR2 FQNNGV. Trimming took off 5 bases at V and 9 bases at J, with 17 bases between the two ends. CDR3 length: 15 residues. Here the CDR3 reads CASSRDVQGISPLHF. DNA for the CDR3: TGTGCCAGCAGCCGAGACGTGCAGGGGATTTCACCCCTCCACTTT.

The chain links TRBV2 to TRBJ1-6; 9 bases are a match to TRBD1. This CDR3 has 15 residues. CDR1 is SNHLY, CDR2 FYNNEI, per germline. V gave up 4 bases and J gave up 7 bases; unmatched junction bases: 5. The CDR3 DNA reads as TGTGCCAGCAGTGGACAGGGGGGCGGAAATTCACCCCTCCACTTT. Its translation is CASSGQGGGNSPLHF.

V gene TRBV19 combines with J gene TRBJ2-6; D not certain. V was pared by 4 bases and J by 0 bases, with 7 bases between. CDR1 is LNHDA, CDR2 SQIVND, per germline (reference sequence). The CDR3 is 15 amino acids. The CDR3 protein is CASSTLSSGANVLTF. CDR3 nucleotide sequence: TGTGCCAGTAGTACCTTGAGCTCTGGGGCCAACGTCCTGACTTTC.

The chain carries TRBV4-3 and TRBJ2-7; weak D call: TRBD1 (6 bases). The germline V gene encodes CDR1 LGHNA and CDR2 YSLEER. The V and J ends lost 2 bases and 2 bases respectively, with 16 bases between them. This CDR3 is 16 amino acids long. In nucleotides, the CDR3 is TGCGCCAGCAGCCAAAGCGCCGCCACAGGGACCTACGAGCAGTACTTC. Amino acid sequence: CASSQSAATGTYEQYF.

In DNA, the CDR3 is TGTGCCAGCAGTCGGGCCGGAGGCTCTGGGGCCAACGTCCTGACTTTC. Translated, it gives CASSRAGGSGANVLTF. This chain uses TRBV27 with TRBJ2-6; TRBD2 might be the D (5 bases). The CDR3 loop spans 16 amino acids. Between the trimmed V and J ends, which lost 5 bases and 0 bases, there was a span of 11 bases. CDR1 is MNHEY, CDR2 SMNVEV, per germline (reference sequence).

V and J are TRBV27 and TRBJ2-4; D uncertain. Germline V gene lookup returns CDR1 MNHEY and CDR2 SMNVEV (reference sequence). This CDR3 spans 16 amino acids. V was clipped by 5 bases and J by 9 bases, with 23 bases between them. CDR3 amino acids: CASSPTYWGEVGIQYF. In DNA, the CDR3 is TGTGCCAGCAGTCCGACTTACTGGGGTGAGGTGGGCATTCAGTACTTC.